This entry lists 30 T cell receptor beta chains sequenced from one sample in a study of Ad26.COV2.S vaccination and SARS-CoV-2 variants. Treatment reported: around 19 received Ad26.COV2.S at low or high dose, single or two shots; roughly five received placebo; per-sample allocation not given. The samples were gathered on day 63 after the first injection of vaccine or placebo. Method: immunoSEQ multiplex PCR; TCRdb's copy keeps in-frame clones and lacks some. Seen here are about 420,000 clones, roughly 90% observed once, and the top ten hold less than 4%. The source was peripheral blood, collected in a trial of Ad26.COV2.S vaccine versus placebo. These TCRs come from a person aged 18-60 years who received the Ad26.COV2.S COVID-19 vaccine or a placebo.

The chain couples TRBV24-1 to TRBJ2-3; TRBD1 matches 8 bases. The CDR3 totals 14 residues. Germline assignment: CDR1 KGHDR and CDR2 SFDVKD. Trimming at V came to 4 bases and at J to 6 bases, leaving 5 bases not matched to a gene. The CDR3 protein is CATSDRTGKDTQYF. The CDR3 DNA reads TGTGCCACCAGTGACCGGACAGGGAAGGATACGCAGTATTTT.

This chain connects TRBV19 to TRBJ1-6, with 8 bases identical to TRBD1. V was clipped by 3 bases and J by 10 bases; unmatched bases: 17. Per the germline V gene, CDR1 is LNHDA and CDR2 is SQIVND (reference sequence). This CDR3 comprises 18 residues. For the CDR3, the DNA is TGTGCCAGTAGTATCGCTCAATCCGCGACAGGGACAGGATCACCCCTCCACTTT. Its protein is CASSIAQSATGTGSPLHF. The variable domain in full, with the rest retrieved from reference TRBV19 and TRBJ1-6, is DGGITQSPKYLFRKEGQNVTLSCEQNLNHDAMYWYRQDPGQGLRLIYYSQIVNDFQKGDIAEGYSVSREKKESFPLTVTSAQKNPTAFYLCASSIAQSATGTGSPLHFGNGTRLTVT.

This chain joins TRBV10-2 and TRBJ2-3; D not certain. V lost 2 bases to trimming and J lost 3 bases, with 12 bases between them. Germline lookup yields CDR1 WSHSY and CDR2 SAAADI. The CDR3 runs 15 residues. CDR3 coding DNA: TGCGCCAGCAGTGAGATTTTCCTAGGGACAGATACGCAGTATTTT. Its protein is CASSEIFLGTDTQYF.

The chain has TRBV9 and TRBJ2-3; TRBD2 is a possible D gene (6 bases). Per germline, CDR1 SGDLS and CDR2 YYNGEE. CDR3 length equals 17 residues. V was trimmed by 2 bases and J by 1 base, leaving 17 bases between them. DNA for the CDR3: TGTGCCAGCAGCGTGGGAGGACTCCGACCAGGCACAGATACGCAGTATTTT. Its protein is CASSVGGLRPGTDTQYF.

V is TRBV6-5 and J is TRBJ1-1; the D is unclear. This CDR3 contains 14 residues. Looked up from germline, CDR1 is MNHEY and CDR2 is SVGAGI. Trimming shortened V by 6 bases and J by 4 bases, and 15 bases separated the two germline ends. The CDR3 region is CASRLSGLGTEAFF. In DNA, the CDR3 is TGTGCCAGCAGACTCTCCGGGCTGGGCACTGAAGCTTTCTTT.

The chain carries TRBV4-3 and TRBJ2-3; TRBD2 aligns across 8 bases. CDR3 length: 17 amino acids. J gave up 3 bases and V 0 bases, and 8 bases lay outside the gene matches. Germline V lookup: CDR1 LGHNA, CDR2 YSLEER. The CDR3 bases are TGCGCCAGCAGCCAAGACCGAGCGGGGGCTACTACAGATACGCAGTATTTT. Residues: CASSQDRAGATTDTQYF.

The chain links TRBV27 to TRBJ2-5; 11 bases agree with TRBD2. The CDR3 has 15 residues. CDR1 and CDR2 from the germline V gene are MNHEY and SMNVEV (reference sequence). Trimming at V came to 5 bases and at J to 3 bases, leaving 5 bases not matched to a gene. CDR3 DNA sequence: TGTGCCAGCAGTACAATAGCGGGGGGGAAAGAGACCCAGTACTTC. It specifies CASSTIAGGKETQYF.

The gene calls are TRBV2 and TRBJ2-7, with D perhaps TRBD1 (5 bases). V gave up 5 bases and J gave up 3 bases, with 17 bases separating them. This CDR3 contains 15 residues. Germline CDR1 SNHLY, CDR2 FYNNEI. CDR3 nucleotides: TGTGCCAGCAGTCTAGGACACCTTCGAGACTACGAGCAGTACTTC. Protein sequence: CASSLGHLRDYEQYF.

The chain uses TRBV7-9 and TRBJ1-2; 10 bases map to TRBD1. The CDR3 is 15 amino acids. The germline gives CDR1 SEHNR, CDR2 FQNEAQ (reference sequence). V shed 4 bases and J 8 bases; nucleotides not matched to a gene: 10. The CDR3 coding sequence is TGTGCCAGCAGCTGGACGACAGGGGGCCCGTTCGGCTACACCTTC. Its protein product is CASSWTTGGPFGYTF.

J is TRBJ1-1 and V is TRBV5-5; 7 nucleotides match TRBD1. V lost 3 bases and J lost 10; bases outside the gene matches: 12. The CDR3 is made up of 14 amino acids. Germline CDR1 and CDR2: SGHKS and YYEKEE (reference sequence). The CDR3 region is CASSSRRTGERAFF. The CDR3 region has the DNA TGTGCCAGCAGCTCCCGAAGAACAGGGGAGAGAGCTTTCTTT.

The J gene is TRBJ2-7, the V gene TRBV7-9, with 9 bases that match TRBD1. The germline gives CDR1 SEHNR, CDR2 FQNEAQ (reference sequence). Trimming took 7 bases from V and 6 from J; bases not matched to a gene: 7. The CDR3 is 13 residues long. The CDR3 loop is CASTGDRDPEQYF. The CDR3, as DNA: TGTGCCAGCACGGGGGACAGGGATCCCGAGCAGTACTTC.

This chain links TRBV1 with TRBJ2-5. TRBV1 is noted as a pseudogene. CDR3 length: 14 amino acids. This chain's CDR3 is CTSSQASTEETQYF. In DNA, the CDR3 is TGCACCAGCAGCCAGGCAAGCACGGAAGAGACCCAGTACTTC.

The V and J genes are TRBV6-5 and TRBJ1-6; maybe TRBD1 (6 bases). Per the germline V gene, CDR1 is MNHEY and CDR2 is SVGAGI. V was clipped by 2 bases and J by 4 bases, with 9 bases between them. This CDR3 has 15 amino acids. For the CDR3, the DNA is TGTGCCAGCAGTTACGCACAGGGTTATAATTCACCCCTCCACTTT. The encoded protein is CASSYAQGYNSPLHF.

This chain links TRBV10-2 with TRBJ2-3; D is unclear. V was trimmed by 4 bases and J by 4 bases, leaving 12 bases between them. The CDR3 runs 14 residues. Germline assignment: CDR1 WSHSY and CDR2 SAAADI. The CDR3 spells CASSAEPRSDTQYF. The CDR3 DNA sequence: TGCGCCAGCAGTGCAGAACCTAGGTCAGATACGCAGTATTTT.

This clone was counted a few times. This sequence joins TRBV15 and TRBJ1-5, with unresolved D. V lost 0 bases to trimming and J lost 1 base, with 7 bases between them. Germline V gives CDR1 LNHNV, CDR2 YYDKDF (reference sequence). The CDR3 is 15 amino acids. The CDR3 coding sequence is TGTGCCACCAGCAGAGATATGGGCAGCAATCAGCCCCAGCATTTT. Its protein is CATSRDMGSNQPQHF. The complete variable domain, with remaining parts taken from reference TRBV15 and TRBJ1-5, reads DAMVIQNPRYQVTQFGKPVTLSCSQTLNHNVMYWYQQKSSQAPKLLFHYYDKDFNNEADTPDNFQSRRPNTSFCFLDIRSPGLGDTAMYLCATSRDMGSNQPQHFGDGTRLSIL.

Concerning this clone itself: The identical CDR3 is also encoded by other nucleotide sequences in the sample. V is TRBV6-5 and J is TRBJ2-7, with D unresolved. CDR1 and CDR2 (germline): MNHEY, SVGAGI. V gave up 0 bases and J gave up 4 bases, with 7 bases separating them. The CDR3 is made up of 13 amino acids. This CDR3 is CASSYSTGYEQYF. CDR3 nucleotides: TGTGCCAGCAGTTACTCGACTGGATACGAGCAGTACTTC.

CDR3 sequence reads: CASSNRGTEAFF. CDR3 coding DNA: TGTGCCAGTAGCAACCGGGGCACTGAAGCTTTCTTT. The chain employs TRBV19 and TRBJ1-1, with no clear D. Germline V gene sequence: CDR1 LNHDA, CDR2 SQIVND (reference sequence). V shed 6 bases and J shed 4 bases, with 9 bases lying between them. The CDR3 has 12 residues.

The V and J genes are TRBV3-1 (or the pseudogene TRBV3-2) and TRBJ1-2, with unresolved D. V was shortened by 4 bases and J by 8 bases, with 14 bases between the two germline ends. Germline loops: CDR1 LGHDT, CDR2 YNNKEL (reference sequence). This CDR3 is built from 13 residues. The CDR3 loop reads CASSLTREEGYTF. The DNA of the CDR3 is TGTGCCAGCAGCCTTACCCGGGAGGAGGGCTACACCTTC.

A few counts support this clone. The chain links TRBV4-3 to TRBJ1-4; D is undetermined. The CDR3 sequence is 18 residues long. Germline V lookup: CDR1 LGHNA, CDR2 YSLEER. Trimming left V 0 bases short and J 7 bases short, with 21 bases between. CDR3 nucleotides: TGCGCCAGCAGCCAAGAGTTTAGCTTGTCGGGGATGAGTGAAAAACTGTTTTTT. Translating gives CASSQEFSLSGMSEKLFF.

The V call is TRBV10-3, the J call TRBJ1-5; 7 nucleotides agree with TRBD1. The germline gives CDR1 ENHRY, CDR2 SYGVKD. The CDR3 sequence is 14 residues long. Unmatched junction bases numbered 3, after V lost 0 bases and J lost 7 bases. The CDR3 loop reads CAISESTGTQPQHF. In DNA form, the CDR3 reads TGTGCCATCAGTGAGTCGACAGGGACCCAGCCCCAGCATTTT.

V and J are TRBV11-2 and TRBJ2-1; D may be TRBD2 (5 bases). This CDR3 is built from 15 residues. From germline, CDR1 is SGHAT and CDR2 FQNNGV. V gave up 5 bases and J gave up 0 bases, with 11 bases separating them. The CDR3 DNA is TGTGCCAGCAGCGTCGGACTCAGCTCCTACAATGAGCAGTTCTTC. Translation gives CASSVGLSSYNEQFF.

Here the CDR3 DNA reads TGTGCCTGGAACCAGGGGAACTATGGCTACACCTTC. It encodes CAWNQGNYGYTF. V is TRBV30 and J is TRBJ1-2; D is possibly TRBD1 (6 bases). The CDR3 is 12 amino acids. Trimming pared 4 bases from V and 2 bases from J, leaving 8 bases between. Germline lookup yields CDR1 GTSNPN and CDR2 SVGIG (reference sequence).

In its sample, this clone was seen once. The rearrangement joins TRBV29-1 to TRBJ2-5; D is possibly TRBD2 (5 bases). The CDR3 runs to 14 residues. V lost 5 bases and J lost 5, with 18 bases in between. The V gene's germline CDR1 is SQVTM and CDR2 ANQGSEA. Here the CDR3 reads CSVNKAARGETQYF. Here the CDR3 DNA reads TGCAGCGTTAACAAGGCAGCTCGAGGGGAGACCCAGTACTTC.

The chain carries TRBV24-1 and TRBJ2-7; the D gene is possibly TRBD1 (6 bases). This CDR3 has 16 amino acids. With 4 bases removed from V and 2 bases from J, the gap between germline ends came to 17 bases. Germline CDR1 is KGHDR and CDR2 is SFDVKD. As DNA, the CDR3 is TGTGCCACCAGTGACCCAACAGGGAAAACTCCCTACGAGCAGTACTTC. Protein sequence: CATSDPTGKTPYEQYF.

The chain uses TRBV5-4 and TRBJ2-7; 7 nucleotides line up with TRBD1. From germline, CDR1 is SGHNT and CDR2 YYREEE (reference sequence). V trimming: 3 bases; J trimming: 5 bases; junction bases outside the gene matches: 8. CDR3 length: 14 residues. This CDR3 is CASSSGRDSHEQYF. The CDR3 coding sequence is TGTGCCAGCAGCTCGGGACGGGACAGCCACGAGCAGTACTTC.

Remarks on this clone: This sample also contains other DNA sequences that code for the same CDR3. The gene calls are TRBV4-3 and TRBJ2-7; D not resolved. The CDR3 loop spans 13 amino acids. The V and J ends lost 0 bases and 4 bases respectively, with 7 bases between them. Germline assignment: CDR1 LGHNA and CDR2 YSLEER. CDR3: CASSQDRGYEQYF. DNA of the CDR3: TGCGCCAGCAGCCAAGATAGAGGATACGAGCAGTACTTC.

The CDR3 loop reads CASSYRRQGRDQPQHF. The DNA of the CDR3 is TGTGCCAGCAGTTACCGAAGGCAGGGGAGGGATCAGCCCCAGCATTTT. The V gene is TRBV6-2 or TRBV6-3, the J gene TRBJ1-5; D is possibly TRBD1 (6 bases). V lost 2 bases and J lost 5, with 16 bases in between. Germline CDR1 reads MNHEY; CDR2 reads SVGEGT. The CDR3 is made up of 16 amino acids.

The J gene is TRBJ1-1, the V gene TRBV5-4; D perhaps matches TRBD1 (5 bases). The CDR3 loop spans 14 amino acids. Deletions cut 1 base from V and 7 bases from J, with 14 bases between. From germline, CDR1 is SGHNT and CDR2 YYREEE (reference sequence). CDR3 nucleotides: TGTGCCAGCAGCTTGACCGGGGGTAGGGGTGAAGCTTTCTTT. This sequence encodes CASSLTGGRGEAFF. The whole variable domain, filled in from reference TRBV5-4 and TRBJ1-1, reads ETGVTQSPTHLIKTRGQQVTLRCSSQSGHNTVSWYQQALGQGPQFIFQYYREEENGRGNFPPRFSGLQFPNYSSELNVNALELDDSALYLCASSLTGGRGEAFFGQGTRLTVV.

The J gene is TRBJ2-7, the V gene TRBV4-1; D may be TRBD1 (5 bases). The CDR3 consists of 16 residues. V shed 1 base and J shed 0 bases, with 13 bases lying between them. In germline, CDR1 is MGHRA, CDR2 YSYEKL. CDR3: CASSQVATGSSYEQYF. CDR3 DNA: TGCGCCAGCAGCCAAGTAGCTACAGGCAGCTCCTACGAGCAGTACTTC.

The chain combines TRBV13 with TRBJ2-7; D might be TRBD1 or TRBD2, each matching 5 bases. There are 14 residues in the CDR3. Germline CDR1 PRHDT, CDR2 FYEKMQ (reference sequence). Trimming stripped 5 bases from V and 3 bases from J, with 14 bases between. CDR3 bases: TGTGCCAGCAGCCCAGGGACCCCGAACTACGAGCAGTACTTC. Translating gives CASSPGTPNYEQYF.